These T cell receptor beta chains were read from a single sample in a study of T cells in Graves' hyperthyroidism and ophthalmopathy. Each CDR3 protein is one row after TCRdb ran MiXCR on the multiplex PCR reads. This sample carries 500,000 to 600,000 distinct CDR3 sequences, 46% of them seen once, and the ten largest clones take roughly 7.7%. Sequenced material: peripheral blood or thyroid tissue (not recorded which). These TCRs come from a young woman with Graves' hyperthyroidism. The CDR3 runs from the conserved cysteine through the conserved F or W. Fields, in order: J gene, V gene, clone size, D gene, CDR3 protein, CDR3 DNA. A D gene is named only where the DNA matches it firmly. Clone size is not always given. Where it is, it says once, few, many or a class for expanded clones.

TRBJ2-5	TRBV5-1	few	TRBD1	CASSTRPGQGLETQYF	TGCGCCAGCAGCACAAGACCGGGACAGGGACTGGAGACCCAGTACTTC
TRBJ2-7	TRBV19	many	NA	CASSGNTYEQYF	TGTGCCAGTAGCGGGAACACCTACGAGCAGTACTTC
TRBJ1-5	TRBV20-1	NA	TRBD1	CSAGDVLTGGNQPQHF	TGCAGTGCAGGGGACGTTCTAACAGGGGGCAATCAGCCCCAGCATTTT
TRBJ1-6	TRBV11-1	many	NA	CASTSGMSSYNSPLHF	TGTGCCTCGACCAGTGGAATGAGCTCCTATAATTCACCCCTCCACTTT
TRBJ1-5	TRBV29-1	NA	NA	CSVEEGDGNQPQHF	TGCAGCGTTGAAGAGGGGGACGGCAATCAGCCCCAGCATTTT
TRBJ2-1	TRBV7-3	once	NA	CASSVGDFDEQFF	TGTGCTAGCAGCGTCGGCGATTTCGATGAGCAGTTCTTC
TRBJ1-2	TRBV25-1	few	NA	CARVDSYGYTF	TGTGCTAGAGTGGACAGCTATGGCTACACCTTC
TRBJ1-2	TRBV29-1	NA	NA	CSSLKGAVYGYTF	TGCAGCAGTTTAAAAGGGGCAGTCTATGGCTACACCTTC
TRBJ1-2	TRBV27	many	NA	CASSLSVYNYGYTF	TGTGCCAGCAGTTTATCAGTTTATAACTATGGCTACACCTTC
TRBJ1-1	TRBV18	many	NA	CASSSRGTEAFF	TGTGCCAGCTCATCCCGGGGAACTGAAGCTTTCTTT
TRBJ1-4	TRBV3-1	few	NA	CASSRAATNEKLFF	TGTGCCAGCAGCAGGGCAGCAACTAATGAAAAACTGTTTTTT
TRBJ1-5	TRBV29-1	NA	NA	CSVEQQREFFYEHF	TGCAGCGTTGAACAGCAGCGGGAGTTTTTCTACGAGCATTTT
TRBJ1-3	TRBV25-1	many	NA	CASSETLQGAGNTIYF	TGTGCCAGCAGTGAGACCCTCCAGGGTGCTGGAAACACCATATATTTT
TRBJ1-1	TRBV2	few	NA	CASSVPPGALNTEAFF	TGTGCCAGCAGCGTTCCCCCTGGGGCCCTGAACACTGAAGCTTTCTTT
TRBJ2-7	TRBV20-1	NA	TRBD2	CSARETSGRAWDEQYF	TGCAGTGCTAGAGAGACTAGCGGGAGGGCCTGGGACGAGCAGTACTTC
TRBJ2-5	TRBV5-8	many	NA	CASRLNSETQYF	TGTGCCAGCAGATTAAACAGCGAGACCCAGTACTTC
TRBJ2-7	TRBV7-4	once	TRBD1	CASSSDGTGGFYEQYF	TGTGCCAGCAGTAGTGATGGGACAGGGGGCTTCTACGAGCAGTACTTC
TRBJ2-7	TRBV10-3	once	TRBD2	CAITRTSGGGLEQYF	TGTGCCATCACAAGGACTAGCGGAGGGGGGCTCGAGCAGTACTTC
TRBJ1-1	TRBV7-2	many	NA	CASSLFWSPNTEAFF	TGTGCCAGCAGCTTATTTTGGAGTCCAAACACTGAAGCTTTCTTT
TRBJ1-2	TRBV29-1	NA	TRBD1	CSTRTGGDEEGALGYTF	TGCAGCACCCGGACAGGGGGAGACGAGGAAGGGGCATTGGGCTACACCTTC
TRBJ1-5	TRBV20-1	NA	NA	CSARLGGVRNQPQHF	TGCAGTGCTAGATTGGGGGGCGTCCGCAATCAGCCCCAGCATTTT
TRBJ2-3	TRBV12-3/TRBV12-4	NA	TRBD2	CASRRLGLAGGGSTDTQYF	TGTGCCAGCAGACGCCTAGGACTAGCGGGAGGGGGGAGCACAGATACGCAGTATTTT
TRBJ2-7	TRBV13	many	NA	CASSPKYSSSYEQYF	TGTGCCAGCAGTCCGAAATACTCGAGCTCCTACGAGCAGTACTTC
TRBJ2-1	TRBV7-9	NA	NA	CASNYGNEQFF	TGTGCCAGCAACTACGGGAATGAGCAGTTCTTC
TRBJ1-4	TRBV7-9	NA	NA	CASSLGPPGTEKLFF	TGTGCCAGCAGCTTAGGACCCCCGGGGACTGAAAAACTGTTTTTT
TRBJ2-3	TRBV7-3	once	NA	CASSAGPNYYDPADTQYF	TGTGCCAGCAGCGCCGGACCCAATTACTACGACCCCGCAGATACGCAGTATTTT
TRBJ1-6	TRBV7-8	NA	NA	CASSWAGGSSLHF	TGTGCCAGCAGCTGGGCGGGTGGTTCATCCCTCCACTTT
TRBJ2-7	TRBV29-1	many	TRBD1	CSVADRGLTYEQYF	TGCAGCGTAGCGGACAGGGGCCTTACCTACGAGCAGTACTTC
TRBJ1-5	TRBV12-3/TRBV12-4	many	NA	CASSPQTFQPQHF	TGTGCCAGCAGTCCCCAGACGTTTCAGCCCCAGCATTTT
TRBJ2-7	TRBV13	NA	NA	CASSYGIVGTPSDSYEQYF	TGTGCCAGCAGTTACGGGATTGTCGGGACCCCCTCGGATTCCTACGAGCAGTACTTC
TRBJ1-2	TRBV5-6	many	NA	CASTSEVQGWSGYTF	TGTGCCAGCACCTCGGAAGTACAGGGATGGAGTGGCTACACCTTC
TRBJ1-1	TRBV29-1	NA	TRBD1	CSGGTGDTEAFF	TGCAGCGGGGGGACAGGGGACACTGAAGCTTTCTTT
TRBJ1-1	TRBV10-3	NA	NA	CAISQGGSTEAFF	TGTGCCATCAGCCAGGGAGGATCCACTGAAGCTTTCTTT
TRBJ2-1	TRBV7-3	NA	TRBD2	CASSLYLAEYNEQFF	TGTGCCAGCAGCTTATACCTAGCGGAGTACAATGAGCAGTTCTTC
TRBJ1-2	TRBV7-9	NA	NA	CASSSGTHSYGYTF	TGTGCCAGCAGCTCGGGCACGCATTCCTATGGCTACACCTTC
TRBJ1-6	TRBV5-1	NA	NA	CASSTAATGNSPLHF	TGCGCCAGCAGCACCGCGGCGACGGGTAATTCACCCCTCCACTTT
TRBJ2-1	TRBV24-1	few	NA	CATSDRGLRYNEQFF	TGTGCCACCAGTGACCGAGGACTCCGTTACAATGAGCAGTTCTTC
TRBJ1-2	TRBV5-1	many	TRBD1	CASSPTWDRFYGYTF	TGCGCCAGCAGCCCGACCTGGGACAGGTTCTATGGCTACACCTTC
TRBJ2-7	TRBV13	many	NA	CASSRTVYEQYF	TGTGCCAGCAGCAGGACTGTATACGAGCAGTACTTC
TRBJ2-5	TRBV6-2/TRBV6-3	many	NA	CASSIFGWDTGETQYF	TGTGCCAGCAGTATTTTCGGATGGGACACCGGGGAGACCCAGTACTTC
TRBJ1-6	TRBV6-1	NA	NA	CASRGGTVNSPLHF	TGTGCCAGCAGGGGGGGGACTGTTAATTCGCCCCTCCACTTT
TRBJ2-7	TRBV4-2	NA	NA	CASSQAQVAYEQYF	TGTGCCAGCAGCCAAGCGCAGGTAGCGTACGAGCAGTACTTC
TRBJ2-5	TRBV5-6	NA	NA	CASSTASGNQETQYF	TGTGCCAGCAGCACCGCCTCGGGAAACCAAGAGACCCAGTACTTC
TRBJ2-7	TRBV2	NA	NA	CASSLWGYNEQYF	TGTGCCAGCAGTCTTTGGGGCTACAATGAGCAGTACTTC
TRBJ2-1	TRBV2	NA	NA	CASSEGLAATNNEQFF	TGTGCCAGCAGTGAAGGGCTGGCGGCTACGAACAATGAGCAGTTCTTC
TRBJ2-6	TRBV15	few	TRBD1	CATGGQNTGANVLTF	TGTGCCACCGGGGGACAGAATACTGGGGCCAACGTCCTGACTTTC
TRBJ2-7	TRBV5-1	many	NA	CASSLGQVDYEQYF	TGCGCCAGCAGCTTAGGGCAGGTGGACTACGAGCAGTACTTC
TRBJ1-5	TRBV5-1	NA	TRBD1	CASSLGQGAETQHF	TGTGCCAGCAGCTTGGGACAGGGGGCGGAGACCCAGCATTTT
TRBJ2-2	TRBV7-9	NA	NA	CASSASTGELFF	TGTGCCAGCAGCGCGTCGACAGGGGAGCTGTTTTTT
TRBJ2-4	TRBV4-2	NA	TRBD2	CASSQDLLAGDIQYF	TGTGCCAGCAGCCAAGATCTGCTAGCGGGAGACATTCAGTACTTC
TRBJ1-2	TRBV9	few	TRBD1	CASSLGQKAPYGYTF	TGTGCCAGCAGCCTGGGACAGAAAGCCCCCTATGGCTACACCTTC
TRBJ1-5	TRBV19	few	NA	CASSPPGDGQPQHF	TGTGCCAGTAGTCCTCCAGGGGATGGCCAGCCCCAGCATTTT
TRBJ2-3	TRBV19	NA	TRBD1	CASRDRARTDTQYF	TGTGCCAGTAGAGACAGGGCGAGGACAGATACGCAGTATTTT
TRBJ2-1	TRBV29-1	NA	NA	CSVDRPEQFF	TGCAGCGTTGATCGGCCCGAGCAGTTCTTC
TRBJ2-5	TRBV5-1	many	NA	CASSSSPAIQETQYF	TGCGCCAGCAGCTCAAGCCCAGCGATCCAAGAGACCCAGTACTTC
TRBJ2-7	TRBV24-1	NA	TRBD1	CATSGGQGAREQYF	TGTGCCACCAGTGGAGGACAGGGGGCGAGAGAGCAGTACTTC
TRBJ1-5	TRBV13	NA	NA	CASSLRRGQETQHF	TGTGCCAGCAGTTTACGGCGGGGTCAAGAGACCCAGCATTTT